The entry that follows covers one T cell receptor beta chain sequence. The target of this receptor is not known. This sample was included in a study of cytomegalovirus exposure and HLA in healthy donors (TCRdb year 2017). For context, the study as a whole: An earlier analysis of approximately 640 of the donors reported roughly 300 Gb of sequence data and 117 million unique TCR beta sequences from 150 million to 200 million T cells. Roughly 320 gigabases of sequencing data and approximately 92 million unique TCR sequences made up an early release that covered roughly 670 HLA-typed donors. Of the roughly 400 genotyped donors, around 81% fell in the genetic ancestry cluster associated with self-reported Caucasian donors. The study was designed to test whether signatures of past pathogen exposure could be identified by cataloging public T cell receptors. Using immunosequencing, the study profiled T cell repertoires from about 620 subjects and related those repertoires to cytomegalovirus serostatus. Besides the first cohort of 550 to 750 subjects, a separate validation cohort made up of 120 different subjects was used. The study combined high-throughput TCR immunosequencing, statistical association of individual TCRs with disease status, and machine learning to predict cytomegalovirus infection status. A later analysis re-analyzed previously published TCR beta repertoires from roughly 600 donors and added high-resolution HLA genotyping to study TCR occurrence patterns. Rather than using new phenotypic data, the later analysis identified candidate immune exposures from TCR beta sequences and from how often those sequences occurred across donors. To decide whether each TCR beta V gene segment behaved as functional or pseudogenic, an earlier analysis of some 600 of the donors relied on high-throughput TCR beta sequencing. Donor age, sex, ethnicity and CMV serostatus were compiled alongside the repertoire data. Genome-wide SNP genotypes for about 55% of the 666 donors were used in a later genetic analysis, which treated that subset as a discovery cohort. Every repertoire in the discovery cohort had been generated on one and the same sequencing platform. HLA typing covered class I and class II loci at four-digit resolution. The number of donors typed differed by locus, with roughly 629-640 for A, B, C, DRB1 and DQB1, roughly 520 for DQA1, some 570 for DPA1, and some 470 for DPB1. Four to six DR-DQ haplotypes were handled as single units for association and clustering because linkage in the cohort was strong. Across around 400 genotyped donors of the cohort, an average of about 240,000 unique TCR beta nucleotide sequences per donor were sequenced, and around 20% of those sequences were non-productive. What the work shows at the level of the full study, not this receptor alone: Across donors, most TCR sequences were observed very rarely, whereas some public TCRs were present in many individuals. Because some donors lacked HLA typing at each locus, the association tests relied only on the typed subset. In the study, some 160 TCR beta chains were listed as associated with cytomegalovirus. Linkage disequilibrium might explain the correlated functional status among segregating V segments, but an unknown experimental factor could not be excluded. A later analysis reported that several top co-occurrence clusters appeared linked to parvovirus B19, influenza, CMV and Epstein-Barr virus. A group of highly shared sequence variants was considered likely to be a technical artifact of the sequencing pipeline. In an earlier analysis of about 540 of the donors, most TCR beta V segments were observed in productive rearrangements about 87% or about 30% of the time, broadly matching IMGT annotations. Some IMGT-functional V segments, including TRBV6-2 and TRBV6-3, could not be told apart with the 87-base-pair reads, so those segments were excluded. V-gene and J-gene trimming of TCR beta chains was associated with a missense DCLRE1C variant in a later genetic analysis, and the association was replicated in an independent cohort. Compared with the roughly 700-donor mean, donors in an Asian-associated ancestry cluster had fewer N-insertions in productive TCRs, according to a later genetic analysis. A later analysis found that most CMV-associated TCR beta chains appeared HLA-restricted, with HLA associations seemingly driven largely by CMV exposure. CMV serostatus was the only immune exposure information available for the cohort. A further reported finding was that TCR beta sequences accurately predicted the HLA-A and HLA-B alleles for most subjects in the first cohort. In a later analysis, TCR association rates were found to vary across HLA loci, with the most associated TCRs seen for DRB1 alleles and the fewest for HLA-C alleles. Sequencing depth was assumed to be roughly uniform across donors in the presence/absence analyses, though that assumption may not hold. The cohort was sequenced for TCR beta chains only, and without alpha or paired-chain data the features that could be detected were limited. When HLA alleles, especially DR and DQ, strongly co-occurred, attributing TCR associations to individual alleles was difficult. According to the authors, the approach could potentially be generalized to other disease states and immunological phenotypes. In vitro tests confirmed that a few of the cytomegalovirus-associated TCR beta chains recognize cytomegalovirus antigens. In a later analysis, HLA-associated TCR beta chains showed more clonal expansion and lower generation probabilities than non-associated chains that were equally common. Because counts were too low, about 18 rarely observed V segments, including chromosome 9 orphons, were excluded from the earlier analysis of around 590 of the donors. Specific HLA alleles were associated with 15,000 to 20,000 TCR beta sequences at a false discovery rate of 0.05 in a later analysis. The classifier was reported to diagnose cytomegalovirus status with high specificity and sensitivity in both the original and validation cohorts.

The library was made by the immunoSEQ multiplex PCR assay. For the multiplex PCR, a mixture combining 60 forward primers for TCR Vbeta segments and 13 reverse primers for TCR Jbeta segments was used. A multiplex PCR assay on genomic DNA amplified the CDR3 region of rearranged TCR beta genes. The amplified TCR beta libraries were sequenced on the Illumina HiSeq System as 87-base-pair reads. As for how the authors treated the data: A later analysis tallied 70 million to 100 million unique TCR beta chains across the approximately 670 repertoires, and approximately 11 million of those chains were shared by two or more donors. Raw reads were error-corrected and collapsed into unique sequences by a nearest-neighbor algorithm in which closely related sequences were merged to remove PCR and sequencing errors. Alignment of CDR3 sequences to IMGT reference sequences was used to assign V, D and J gene segments. For a sequence to be retained, a match of at least six nucleotides to both a V gene segment and a J gene segment was required. Rearrangements were called productive when the CDR3 lacked stop codons and stayed in frame with V and J; all others were non-productive. Following IMGT convention, CDR3 was defined as the stretch from the second conserved V-encoded cysteine to the conserved J-encoded phenylalanine. The earlier analysis of 500 to 750 of the donors excluded any sequence lacking an unambiguous match to a single V gene segment. In an earlier analysis of approximately 610 of the donors, V segments were called functional above 56.7% productive rearrangements and were called segregating when the between-donor standard deviation exceeded 5%. A statistical classification framework was built to diagnose cytomegalovirus status from the catalog of TCR beta chain sequences. In a later analysis, TCR nucleotide sequences were compared against IMGT/GENE-DB human TR gene sequences so that V and J genes could be assigned. A later analysis assigned CDR3 sequences and most-parsimonious VDJ recombination scenarios with the TCRdist pipeline. In a later analysis, each TCR beta chain was defined by its CDR3 amino acid sequence together with its V-gene family, and reads lacking a unique V-gene family were excluded. As a way to deal with suspected cross-contamination and a sequencing artifact, a later analysis dropped approximately 570 nucleotide sequences that were highly shared and had low generation probability. For each public chain, a later analysis derived a clonal expansion index from normalized ranks of inferred template counts within each repertoire. A later analysis computed generation probabilities with a VDJ recombination model fitted to out-of-frame rearrangements, and checked the results against IGoR. Hypergeometric tests were used in a later analysis to score TCR-TCR, TCR-HLA and TCR-CMV co-occurrence, with a repertoire-size bias correction applied to the TCR pairs. In a later analysis, false discovery rates were estimated by permuting HLA or CMV assignments 20 times. A later analysis grouped co-occurring TCRs with DBSCAN, adding TCRdist sequence similarity when clustering within HLA-allele-positive subsets. For co-occurrence clustering, repertoires with fewer than 30,000 or more than 120,000 public chains were excluded, along with about five repertoires with anomalous nucleotide sharing. This is the immuneACCESS table as TCRdb keeps it, with only in-frame sequences that have V and J called. A part of the clones is gone; compared with another copy, unresolved V genes explain less than half, and the rest is unexplained. That table supplies the V and J calls and clone size; D and trimming were determined from the DNA. This specimen's table enumerates 50,000 or so clones. The ten largest make up 25% to 30% of the sample.

The germline V gene specifies MNHEY as CDR1 and SVGAGI as CDR2. The CDR3 spans 15 residues, from the cysteine through the phenylalanine. The read is trimmed to its CDR3 DNA, 45 bases read in frame from base 1. Deletion took 5 bases off V and 7 bases off J, with a span of 17 bases between the germline ends. The cohort was made up of hundreds of healthy bone marrow donors. Cohort members were all nominally healthy when sampled, although unrecorded immune exposures were likely present. The donor tested CMV seropositive and was one of the 289 seropositive cohort members. Each donor provided a peripheral blood sample, and peripheral blood mononuclear cells were used for TCR beta sequencing. Genomic DNA was extracted from the blood cell samples with the Qiagen DNeasy Blood Extraction Kit.

The sample consisted of PBMCs. This sequence originates from a middle-aged man in good health and CMV-seropositive. The V and J genes are TRBV6-5 and TRBJ1-4, and TRBD1 may be the D gene, going by 6 matching bases. This receptor has the CDR3 CASSPRGRVGEKLFF. The DNA reads TGTGCCAGCAGTCCCAGGGGCAGGGTGGGTGAAAAACTGTTTTTT.